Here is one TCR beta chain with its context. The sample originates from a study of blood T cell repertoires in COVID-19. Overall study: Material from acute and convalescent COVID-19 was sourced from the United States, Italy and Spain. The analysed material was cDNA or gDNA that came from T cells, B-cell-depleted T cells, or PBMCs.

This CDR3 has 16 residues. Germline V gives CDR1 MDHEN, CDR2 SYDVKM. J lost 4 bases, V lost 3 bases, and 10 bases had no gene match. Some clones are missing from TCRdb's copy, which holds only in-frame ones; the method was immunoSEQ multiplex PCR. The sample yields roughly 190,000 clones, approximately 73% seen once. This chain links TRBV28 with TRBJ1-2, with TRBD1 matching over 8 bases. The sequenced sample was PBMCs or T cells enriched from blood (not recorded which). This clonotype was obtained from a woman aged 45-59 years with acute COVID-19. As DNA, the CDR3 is TGTGCCAGCAGTTTCTCCTCGACAGGGGATCCCTATGGCTACACCTTC. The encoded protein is CASSFSSTGDPYGYTF.